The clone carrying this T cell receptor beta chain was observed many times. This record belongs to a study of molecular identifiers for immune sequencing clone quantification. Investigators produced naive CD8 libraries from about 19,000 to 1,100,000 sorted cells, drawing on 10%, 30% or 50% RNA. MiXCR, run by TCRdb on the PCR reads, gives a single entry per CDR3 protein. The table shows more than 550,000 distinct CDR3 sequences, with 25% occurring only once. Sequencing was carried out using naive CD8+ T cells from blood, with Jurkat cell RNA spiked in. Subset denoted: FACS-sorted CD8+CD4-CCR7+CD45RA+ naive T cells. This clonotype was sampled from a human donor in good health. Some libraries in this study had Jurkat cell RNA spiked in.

The CDR3 bases are TGTGCCAGCAGCTCCGACGTAGCACGTGCCCGAGGTACGCAGTATTTT. It translates to CASSSDVARARGTQYF. The J gene is TRBJ2-3, the V gene TRBV7-9; no clear D gene. CDR3 length equals 16 residues. V lost 4 bases, J lost 8 bases, and 22 bases lay in between. CDR1 and CDR2 (germline): SEHNR, FQNEAQ (reference sequence).